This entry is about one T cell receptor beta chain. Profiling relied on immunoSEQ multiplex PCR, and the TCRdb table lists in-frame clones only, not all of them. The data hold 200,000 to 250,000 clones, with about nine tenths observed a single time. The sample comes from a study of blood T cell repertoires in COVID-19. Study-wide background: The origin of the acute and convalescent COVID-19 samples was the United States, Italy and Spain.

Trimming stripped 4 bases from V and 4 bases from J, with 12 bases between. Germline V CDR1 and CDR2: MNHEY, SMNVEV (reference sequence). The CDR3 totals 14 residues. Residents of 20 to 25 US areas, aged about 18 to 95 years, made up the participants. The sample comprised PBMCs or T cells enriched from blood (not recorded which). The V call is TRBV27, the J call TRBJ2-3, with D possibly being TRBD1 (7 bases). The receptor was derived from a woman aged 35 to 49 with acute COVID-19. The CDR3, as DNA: TGTGCCAGCAGTTCGACAGGGAGGTCAGATACGCAGTATTTT. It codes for CASSSTGRSDTQYF.